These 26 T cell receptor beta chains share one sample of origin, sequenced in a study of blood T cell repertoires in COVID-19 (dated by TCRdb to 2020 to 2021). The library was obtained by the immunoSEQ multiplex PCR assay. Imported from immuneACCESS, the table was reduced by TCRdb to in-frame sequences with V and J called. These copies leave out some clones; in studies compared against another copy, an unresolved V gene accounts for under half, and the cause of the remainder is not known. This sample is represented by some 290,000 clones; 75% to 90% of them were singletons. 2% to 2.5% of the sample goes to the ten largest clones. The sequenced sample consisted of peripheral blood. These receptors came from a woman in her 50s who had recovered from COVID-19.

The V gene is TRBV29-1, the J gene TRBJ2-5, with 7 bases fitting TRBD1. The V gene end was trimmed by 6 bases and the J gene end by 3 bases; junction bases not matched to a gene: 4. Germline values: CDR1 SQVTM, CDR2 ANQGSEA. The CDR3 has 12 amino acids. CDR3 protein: CSVQTGEETQYF. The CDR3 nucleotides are TGCAGCGTCCAAACAGGGGAAGAGACCCAGTACTTC.

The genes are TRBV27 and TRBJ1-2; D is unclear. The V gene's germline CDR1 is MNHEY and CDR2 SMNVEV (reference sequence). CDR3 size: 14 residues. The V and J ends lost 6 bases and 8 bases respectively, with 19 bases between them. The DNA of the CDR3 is TGTGCCAGCAGCCCCCGCAGGTATACAGAAGGCTACACCTTC. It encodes CASSPRRYTEGYTF.

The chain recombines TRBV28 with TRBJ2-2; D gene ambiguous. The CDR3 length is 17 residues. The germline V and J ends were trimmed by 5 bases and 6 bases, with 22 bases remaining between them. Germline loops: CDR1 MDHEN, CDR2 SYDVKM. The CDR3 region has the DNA TGTGCCAGCAGTCTATATATCCCCAGTATTCGGGCCGGGGAGCTGTTTTTT. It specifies CASSLYIPSIRAGELFF. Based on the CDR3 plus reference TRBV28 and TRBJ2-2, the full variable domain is DVKVTQSSRYLVKRTGEKVFLECVQDMDHENMFWYRQDPGLGLRLIYFSYDVKMKEKGDIPEGYSVSREKKERFSLILESASTNQTSMYLCASSLYIPSIRAGELFFGEGSRLTVL.

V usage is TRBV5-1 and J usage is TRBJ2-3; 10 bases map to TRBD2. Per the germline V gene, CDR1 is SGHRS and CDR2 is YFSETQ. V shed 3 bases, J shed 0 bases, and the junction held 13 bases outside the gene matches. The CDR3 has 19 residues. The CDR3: CASSSYPLAGVSSTDTQYF. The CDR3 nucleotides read TGCGCCAGCAGCTCATACCCGCTAGCGGGGGTTTCTAGCACAGATACGCAGTATTTT.

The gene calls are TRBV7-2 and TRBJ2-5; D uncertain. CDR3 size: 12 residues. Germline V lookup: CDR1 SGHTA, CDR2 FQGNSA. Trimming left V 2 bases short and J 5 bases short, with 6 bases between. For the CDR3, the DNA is TGTGCCAGCAGCTTATCCCGGGAGACCCAGTACTTC. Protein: CASSLSRETQYF.

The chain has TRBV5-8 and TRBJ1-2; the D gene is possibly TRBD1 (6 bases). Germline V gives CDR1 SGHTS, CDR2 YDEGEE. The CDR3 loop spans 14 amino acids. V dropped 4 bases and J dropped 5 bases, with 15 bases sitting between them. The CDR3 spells CASSRTEGRYGYTF. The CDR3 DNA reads TGTGCCAGCAGCCGGACAGAGGGAAGGTATGGCTACACCTTC.

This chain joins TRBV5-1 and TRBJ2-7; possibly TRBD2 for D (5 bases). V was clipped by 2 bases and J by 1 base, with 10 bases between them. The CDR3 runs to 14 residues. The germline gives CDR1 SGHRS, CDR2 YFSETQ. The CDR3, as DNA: TGCGCCAGCAGCTTAACTAGTCGGTCCTACGAGCAGTACTTC. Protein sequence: CASSLTSRSYEQYF.

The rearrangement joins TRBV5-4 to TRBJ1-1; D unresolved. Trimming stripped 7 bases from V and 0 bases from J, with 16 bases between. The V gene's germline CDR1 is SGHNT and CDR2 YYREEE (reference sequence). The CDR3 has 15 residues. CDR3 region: CASSMGGQMNTEAFF. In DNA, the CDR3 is TGTGCCAGCTCCATGGGAGGGCAGATGAACACTGAAGCTTTCTTT.

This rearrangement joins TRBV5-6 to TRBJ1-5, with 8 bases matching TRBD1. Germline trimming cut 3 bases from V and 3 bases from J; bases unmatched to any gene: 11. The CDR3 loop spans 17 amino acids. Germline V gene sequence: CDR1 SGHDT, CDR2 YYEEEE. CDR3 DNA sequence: TGTGCCAGCAGCTCGGGACAGGACCATCAGAACAATCAGCCCCAGCATTTT. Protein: CASSSGQDHQNNQPQHF.

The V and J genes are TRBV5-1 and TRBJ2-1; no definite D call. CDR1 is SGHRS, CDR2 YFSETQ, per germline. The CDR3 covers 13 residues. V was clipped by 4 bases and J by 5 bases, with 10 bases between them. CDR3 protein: CASSPTNDNEQFF. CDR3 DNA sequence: TGCGCCAGCAGCCCGACAAACGACAATGAGCAGTTCTTC.

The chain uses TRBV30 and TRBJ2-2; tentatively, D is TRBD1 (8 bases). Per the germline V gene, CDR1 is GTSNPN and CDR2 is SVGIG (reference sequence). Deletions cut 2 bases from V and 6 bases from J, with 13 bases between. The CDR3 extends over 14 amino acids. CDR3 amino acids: CAWSNRGGPGELFF. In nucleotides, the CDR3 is TGTGCCTGGAGTAACAGGGGGGGACCCGGGGAGCTGTTTTTT.

The CDR3 DNA reads TGTGCCAGCAGTTACTCTCAGGGGACAGGCTCGGAAGAGCAGTACTTC. The encoded protein is CASSYSQGTGSEEQYF. V is TRBV6-2 or TRBV6-3 and J is TRBJ2-7; the match to TRBD1 covers 8 bases. This CDR3 has 16 amino acids. Looked up from germline, CDR1 is MNHEY and CDR2 is SVGEGT. V shed 0 bases, J shed 7 bases, and the junction held 11 bases outside the gene matches.

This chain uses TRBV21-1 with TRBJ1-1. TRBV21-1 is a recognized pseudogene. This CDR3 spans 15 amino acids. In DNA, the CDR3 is TGTGCCAGCAGCAAAGCGGGAGCGCGGGACACTGAAGCTTTCTTT. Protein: CASSKAGARDTEAFF.

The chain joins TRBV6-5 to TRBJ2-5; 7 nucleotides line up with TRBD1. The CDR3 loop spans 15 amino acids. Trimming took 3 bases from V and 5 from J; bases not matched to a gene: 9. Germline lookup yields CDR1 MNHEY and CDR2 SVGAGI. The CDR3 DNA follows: TGTGCCAGCAGTTATGGACAGGCGAGGGAGGAGACCCAGTACTTC. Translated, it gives CASSYGQAREETQYF.

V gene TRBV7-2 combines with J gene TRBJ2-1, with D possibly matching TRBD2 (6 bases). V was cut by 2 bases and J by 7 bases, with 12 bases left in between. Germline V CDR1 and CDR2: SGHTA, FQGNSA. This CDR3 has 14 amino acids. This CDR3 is CASSLRLVANEQFF. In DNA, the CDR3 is TGTGCCAGCAGCTTACGACTAGTAGCGAATGAGCAGTTCTTC.

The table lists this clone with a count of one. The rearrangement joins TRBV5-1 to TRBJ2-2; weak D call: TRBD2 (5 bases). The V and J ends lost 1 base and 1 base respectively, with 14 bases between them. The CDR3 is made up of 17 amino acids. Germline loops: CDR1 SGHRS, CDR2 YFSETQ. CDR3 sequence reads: CASSLFRYRENTGELFF. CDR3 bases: TGCGCCAGCAGCTTGTTCCGTTACCGGGAGAACACCGGGGAGCTGTTTTTT.

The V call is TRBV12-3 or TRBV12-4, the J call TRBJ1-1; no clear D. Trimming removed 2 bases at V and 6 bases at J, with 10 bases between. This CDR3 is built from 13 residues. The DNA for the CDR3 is TGTGCCAGCAGTTTAACGATCCGGGCTGAAGCTTTCTTT. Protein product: CASSLTIRAEAFF.

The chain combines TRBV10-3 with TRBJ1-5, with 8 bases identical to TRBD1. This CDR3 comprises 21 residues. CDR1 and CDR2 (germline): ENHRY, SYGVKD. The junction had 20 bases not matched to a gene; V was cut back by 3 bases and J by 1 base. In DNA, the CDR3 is TGTGCCATCAGTGAATTTTTGACGACACCCCGGGACAGGTGGAGCAATCAGCCCCAGCATTTT. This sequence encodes CAISEFLTTPRDRWSNQPQHF.

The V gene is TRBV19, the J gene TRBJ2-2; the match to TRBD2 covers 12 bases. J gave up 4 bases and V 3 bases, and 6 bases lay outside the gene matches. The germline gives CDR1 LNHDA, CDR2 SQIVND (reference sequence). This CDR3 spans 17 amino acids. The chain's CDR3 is CASSIRMTSGSTGELFF. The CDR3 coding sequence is TGTGCCAGTAGTATTAGGATGACTAGCGGGAGCACCGGGGAGCTGTTTTTT.

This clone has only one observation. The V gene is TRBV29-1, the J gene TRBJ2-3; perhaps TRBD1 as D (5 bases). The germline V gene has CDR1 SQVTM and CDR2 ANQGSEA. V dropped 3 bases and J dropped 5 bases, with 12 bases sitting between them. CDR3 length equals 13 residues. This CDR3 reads CSVDQGGVDTQYF. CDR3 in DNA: TGCAGCGTTGACCAGGGTGGGGTAGATACGCAGTATTTT.

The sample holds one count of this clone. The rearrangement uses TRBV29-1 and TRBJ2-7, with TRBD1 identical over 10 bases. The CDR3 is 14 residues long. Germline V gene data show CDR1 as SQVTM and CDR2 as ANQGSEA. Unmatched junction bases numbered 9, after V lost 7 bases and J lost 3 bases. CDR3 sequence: CSAGVRDRGYEQYF. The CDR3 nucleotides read TGCAGCGCGGGAGTTCGGGACAGGGGCTACGAGCAGTACTTC.

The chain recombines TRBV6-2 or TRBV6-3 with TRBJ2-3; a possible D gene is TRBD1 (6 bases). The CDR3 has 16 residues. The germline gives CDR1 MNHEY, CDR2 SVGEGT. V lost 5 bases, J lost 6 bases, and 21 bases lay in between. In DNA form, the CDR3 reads TGTGCCAGCAGTGCGGCAGACAGGATTGTTATGGATACGCAGTATTTT. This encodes CASSAADRIVMDTQYF.

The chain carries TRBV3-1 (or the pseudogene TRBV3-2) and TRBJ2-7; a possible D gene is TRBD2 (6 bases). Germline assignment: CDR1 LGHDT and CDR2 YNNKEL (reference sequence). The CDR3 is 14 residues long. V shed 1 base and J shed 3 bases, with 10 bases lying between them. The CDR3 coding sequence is TGTGCCAGCAGCCAAGTGGCGGGGTTCTACGAGCAGTACTTC. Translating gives CASSQVAGFYEQYF.

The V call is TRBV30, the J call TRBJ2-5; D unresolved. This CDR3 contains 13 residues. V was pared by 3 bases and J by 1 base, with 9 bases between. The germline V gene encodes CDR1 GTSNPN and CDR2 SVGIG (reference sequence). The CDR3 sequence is CAWSHSLQETQYF. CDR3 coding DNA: TGTGCCTGGAGCCACAGCCTCCAAGAGACCCAGTACTTC.

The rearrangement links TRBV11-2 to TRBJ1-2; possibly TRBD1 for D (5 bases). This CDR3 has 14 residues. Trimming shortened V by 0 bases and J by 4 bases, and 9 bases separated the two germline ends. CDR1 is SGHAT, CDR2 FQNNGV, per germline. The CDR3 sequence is CASSLDGGGYGYTF. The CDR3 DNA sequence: TGTGCCAGCAGCTTAGACGGGGGGGGCTATGGCTACACCTTC.

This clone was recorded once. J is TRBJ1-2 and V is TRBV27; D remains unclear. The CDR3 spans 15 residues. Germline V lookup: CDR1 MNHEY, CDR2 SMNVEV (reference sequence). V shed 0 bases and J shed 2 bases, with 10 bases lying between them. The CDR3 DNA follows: TGTGCCAGCAGTTTATCGAGGCTCCCAAACTATGGCTACACCTTC. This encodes CASSLSRLPNYGYTF.